This T cell receptor (beta chain) was profiled in a study of blood T cell repertoires in COVID-19. On the study more broadly: Material from acute and convalescent COVID-19 was sourced from the United States, Italy and Spain. T cells, B-cell-depleted T cells, or PBMCs supplied cDNA or gDNA.

Study processing details: Nucleated cell counts were estimated from reference gene primer amplification. Assay used: immunoSEQ multiplex PCR; TCRdb lists only in-frame clones, some missing. That table gives V, J and clone size, and the DNA gave D and trimming. The sample shows 110,000 or so clones, about 80% of them seen only once. This clonotype was obtained from a man between 65 and 79 years old with acute or convalescent COVID-19. Sequencing input: peripheral blood.

The CDR3 coding sequence is TGTGCCAGCAGCGCACGCAGGGAGGCTGGGGCCAACGTCCTGACTTTC. It specifies CASSARREAGANVLTF. The chain links TRBV7-9 to TRBJ2-6; D is possibly TRBD2 (6 bases). The CDR3 loop spans 16 amino acids. CDR1 and CDR2 from the germline V gene are SEHNR and FQNEAQ (reference sequence). V lost 5 bases and J 2 bases, leaving 13 bases between the germline ends.